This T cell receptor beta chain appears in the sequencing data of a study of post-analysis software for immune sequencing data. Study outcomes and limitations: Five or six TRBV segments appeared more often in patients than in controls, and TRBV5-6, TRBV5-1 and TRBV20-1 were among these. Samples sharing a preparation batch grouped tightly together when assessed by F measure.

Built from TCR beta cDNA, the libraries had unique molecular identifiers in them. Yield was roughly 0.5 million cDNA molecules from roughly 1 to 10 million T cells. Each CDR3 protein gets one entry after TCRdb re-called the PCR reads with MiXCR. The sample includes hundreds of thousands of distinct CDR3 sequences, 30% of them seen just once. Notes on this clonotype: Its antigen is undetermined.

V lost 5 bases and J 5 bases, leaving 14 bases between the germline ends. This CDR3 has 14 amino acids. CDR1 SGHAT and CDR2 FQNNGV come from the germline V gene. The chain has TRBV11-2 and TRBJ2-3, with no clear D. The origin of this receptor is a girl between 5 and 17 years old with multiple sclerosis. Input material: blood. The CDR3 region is CASSPRVVIDTQYF. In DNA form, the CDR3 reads TGTGCCAGCAGCCCAAGAGTTGTGATAGATACGCAGTATTTT.